The TCR beta chain described here comes from a study of identical twins. This clonotype showed up many times. The antigen is undetermined. CDR1 DFQATT and CDR2 SNEGSKA come from the germline V gene (reference sequence). CDR3 length: 15 amino acids. With 6 bases removed from V and 1 base from J, the gap between germline ends came to 18 bases. A universal primer site came from template switching; cDNA carried unique molecular identifiers. TCRdb re-derived calls from the 5' RACE reads in MiXCR, one entry per CDR3 protein. The sample holds 200,000 to 250,000 distinct CDR3 sequences, around 7% seen once. General study points: Fewer insertions characterized abundant cord blood beta clonotypes, whereas memory repertoires showed none. Possibly, invariant MAIT and iNKT cells partly confounded zero-insertion analyses.

A further study also used this sample, focusing on yellow fever vaccine responses in identical twins.

The chain couples TRBV20-1 to TRBJ1-1; D is unclear. The source is a woman aged 18-29 years in good health. The sequenced material came from memory (CD45RO+) T cells sorted from blood. CDR3 nucleotide sequence: TGCAGTGCACCGACCGGGGTGACCAGGAACACTGAAGCTTTCTTT. Translated, it gives CSAPTGVTRNTEAFF.